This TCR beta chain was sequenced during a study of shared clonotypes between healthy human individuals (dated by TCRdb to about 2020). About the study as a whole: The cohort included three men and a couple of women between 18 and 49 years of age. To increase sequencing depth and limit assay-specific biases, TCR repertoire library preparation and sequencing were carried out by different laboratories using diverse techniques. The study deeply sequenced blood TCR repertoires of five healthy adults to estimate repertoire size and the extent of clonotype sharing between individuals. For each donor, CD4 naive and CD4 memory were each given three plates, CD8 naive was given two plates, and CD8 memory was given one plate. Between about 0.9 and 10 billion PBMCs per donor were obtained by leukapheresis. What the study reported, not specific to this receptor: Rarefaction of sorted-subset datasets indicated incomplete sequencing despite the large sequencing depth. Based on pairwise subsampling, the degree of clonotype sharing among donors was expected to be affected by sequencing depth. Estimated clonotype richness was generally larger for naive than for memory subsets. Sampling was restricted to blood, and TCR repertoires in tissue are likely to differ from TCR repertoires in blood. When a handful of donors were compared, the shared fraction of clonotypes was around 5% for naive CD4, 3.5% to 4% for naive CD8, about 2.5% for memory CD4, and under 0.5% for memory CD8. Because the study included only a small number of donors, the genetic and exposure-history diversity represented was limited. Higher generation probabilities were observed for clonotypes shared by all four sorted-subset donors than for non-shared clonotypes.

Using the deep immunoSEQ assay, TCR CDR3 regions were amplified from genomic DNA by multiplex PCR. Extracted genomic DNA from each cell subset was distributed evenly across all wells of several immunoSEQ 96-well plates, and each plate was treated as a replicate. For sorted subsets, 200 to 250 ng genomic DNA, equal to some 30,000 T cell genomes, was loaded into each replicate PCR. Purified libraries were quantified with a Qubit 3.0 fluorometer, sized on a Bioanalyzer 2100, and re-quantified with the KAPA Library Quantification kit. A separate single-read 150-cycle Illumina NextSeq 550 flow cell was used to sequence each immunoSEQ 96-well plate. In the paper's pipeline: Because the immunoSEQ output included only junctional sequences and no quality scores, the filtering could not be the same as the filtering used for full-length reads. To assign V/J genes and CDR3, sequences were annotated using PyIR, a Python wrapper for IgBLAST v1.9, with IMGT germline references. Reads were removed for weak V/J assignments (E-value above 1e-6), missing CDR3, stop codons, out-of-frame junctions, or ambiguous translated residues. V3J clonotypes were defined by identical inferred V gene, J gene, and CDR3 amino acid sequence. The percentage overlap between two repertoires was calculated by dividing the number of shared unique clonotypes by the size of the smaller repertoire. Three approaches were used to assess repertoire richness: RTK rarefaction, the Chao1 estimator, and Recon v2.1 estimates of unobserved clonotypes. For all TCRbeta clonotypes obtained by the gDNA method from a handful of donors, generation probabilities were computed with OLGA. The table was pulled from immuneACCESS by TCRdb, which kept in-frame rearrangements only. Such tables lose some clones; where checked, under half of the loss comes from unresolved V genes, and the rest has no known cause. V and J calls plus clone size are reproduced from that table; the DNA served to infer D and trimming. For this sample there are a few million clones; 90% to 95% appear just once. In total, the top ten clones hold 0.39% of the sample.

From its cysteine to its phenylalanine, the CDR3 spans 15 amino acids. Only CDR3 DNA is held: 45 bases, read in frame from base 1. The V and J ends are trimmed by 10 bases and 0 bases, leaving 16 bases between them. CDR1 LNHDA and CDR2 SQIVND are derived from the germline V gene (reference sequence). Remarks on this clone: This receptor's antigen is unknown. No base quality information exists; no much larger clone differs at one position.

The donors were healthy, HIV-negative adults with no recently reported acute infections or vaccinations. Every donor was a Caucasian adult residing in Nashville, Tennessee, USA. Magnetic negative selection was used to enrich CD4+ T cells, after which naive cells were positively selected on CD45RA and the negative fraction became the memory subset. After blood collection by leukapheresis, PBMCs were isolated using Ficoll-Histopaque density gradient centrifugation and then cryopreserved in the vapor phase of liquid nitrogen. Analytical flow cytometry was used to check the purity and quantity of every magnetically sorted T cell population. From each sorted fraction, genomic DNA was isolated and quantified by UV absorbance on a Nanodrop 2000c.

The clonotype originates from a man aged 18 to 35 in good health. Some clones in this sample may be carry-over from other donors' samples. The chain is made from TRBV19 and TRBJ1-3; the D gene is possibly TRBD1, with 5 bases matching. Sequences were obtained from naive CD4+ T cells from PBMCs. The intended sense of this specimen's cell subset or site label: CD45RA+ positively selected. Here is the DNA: TGTGCCACCTCGAGAGGGGTAGTCTCTGGAAACACCATATATTTT. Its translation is CATSRGVVSGNTIYF.